The present TCR beta chain was sequenced within a study of cytomegalovirus exposure and HLA in healthy donors. Study-wide points: Across donors, sequencing depth was assumed by presence/absence analyses to be roughly uniform.

Germline CDR1 reads KGHSH; CDR2 reads LQKENI. The length of the CDR3 is 13 residues. V lost 5 bases, J lost 5 bases, and 3 bases stayed unmatched. As for this clone: Its antigen is still unknown.

Nominal health characterized the donors when sampled, though unrecorded immune exposures were likely. Primers included in the PCR were 60 Vbeta and 13 Jbeta primers. Per the authors' pipeline: Later analysis identified 88 million or so unique TCR beta chains, 9 million to 12 million shared. The table came from immunoSEQ multiplex PCR; TCRdb's copy has only in-frame clones and leaves some out. The V and J calls and clone size were taken over from that table, and D and trimming were inferred from the DNA. This sample has 120,000 or so clones, with under 85% found just once. This sequence joins TRBV18 and TRBJ2-7, with TRBD1 matching 10 bases. The receptor's source is a woman between 45 and 60 years old in good health and CMV-seropositive. The sample taken for sequencing was PBMCs. This CDR3 is CASSSTGGHEQYF. The CDR3 DNA is TGTGCCAGCTCATCGACAGGGGGCCACGAGCAGTACTTC.